The 30 T cell receptor beta chains presented below share a single source sample, sequenced in a study of T cell repertoires in cytomegalovirus infection. MiXCR was run by TCRdb on the reads, yielding one entry per CDR3 protein. The table includes tens of thousands of distinct CDR3 sequences, about a third detected once. Their specific antigens are unknown. The sequenced material came from PBMCs, sequenced either directly or after in vitro stimulation (not recorded which). All receptors come from a human donor in good health (CMV status not recorded). Some clones in this sample may be carry-over from other donors' samples.

This clonotype was picked up many times. V is TRBV7-9 and J is TRBJ2-2; 11 nucleotides match TRBD2. The CDR3 has 18 residues. From germline, CDR1 is SEHNR and CDR2 FQNEAQ (reference sequence). Trimming at V came to 5 bases and at J to 0 bases, leaving 8 bases not matched to a gene. CDR3 sequence reads: CASSPRKTSGTNTGELFF. The DNA for the CDR3 is TGTGCCAGCAGCCCCCGAAAGACTAGCGGGACGAACACCGGGGAGCTGTTTTTT.

In this sample, this clonotype turned up a few times. The rearrangement links TRBV29-1 to TRBJ2-4; 8 nucleotides match TRBD1. The trim removed 4 bases at V and 5 bases at J, leaving 4 bases unmatched. Germline V lookup: CDR1 SQVTM, CDR2 ANQGSEA. The CDR3 contains 13 residues. As DNA, the CDR3 is TGCAGCGTTGGGGGGACAGGCCAAAACATTCAGTACTTC. Protein product: CSVGGTGQNIQYF.

This chain joins TRBV7-2 and TRBJ2-7, with D unclear. Germline V lookup: CDR1 SGHTA, CDR2 FQGNSA. The V and J ends lost 1 base and 1 base respectively, with 11 bases between them. The CDR3 covers 15 residues. The CDR3 spells CASSLGPHESYEQYF. CDR3 DNA: TGTGCCAGCAGCTTAGGGCCGCACGAATCCTACGAGCAGTACTTC.

This clonotype was counted ten times or more. V gene TRBV2 combines with J gene TRBJ2-3; D assignment may be TRBD1 or TRBD2 (5 bases each). V lost 4 bases and J lost 0, with 14 bases in between. The germline CDR1 and CDR2 sequences are SNHLY and FYNNEI. This CDR3 contains 16 residues. CDR3 coding DNA: TGTGCCAGCAGTGCCCTGGGACGATTAAGCACAGATACGCAGTATTTT. Its protein product is CASSALGRLSTDTQYF.

J is TRBJ2-3 and V is TRBV7-9, with 8 positions matching TRBD2. V shed 4 bases and J 2 bases; nucleotides not matched to a gene: 8. The CDR3 runs 16 residues. Germline V lookup: CDR1 SEHNR, CDR2 FQNEAQ (reference sequence). CDR3 sequence (DNA): TGTGCCAGCAGCTCCCGGCTAGCGGGTACCACAGATACGCAGTATTTT. Amino acid sequence: CASSSRLAGTTDTQYF.

This clonotype has just a few counts. The chain joins TRBV6-2 or TRBV6-3 to TRBJ1-1, with D tentatively TRBD1 (6 bases). Trimming took off 2 bases at V and 1 base at J, with 20 bases between the two ends. The V gene's germline CDR1 is MNHEY and CDR2 SVGEGT. The CDR3 length is 18 residues. Here the CDR3 DNA reads TGTGCCAGCAGTTACCACGACCTAGGGTCGGGGGCGAACACTGAAGCTTTCTTT. It encodes CASSYHDLGSGANTEAFF.

The chain couples TRBV28 to TRBJ2-1; TRBD1 matches at 9 bases. V gave up 5 bases and J gave up 6 bases; unmatched junction bases: 5. This CDR3 comprises 14 residues. Germline CDR1 reads MDHEN; CDR2 reads SYDVKM. The CDR3 DNA reads as TGTGCCAGCAGTCTCCGGGACAGGGCCAATGAGCAGTTCTTC. This codes for CASSLRDRANEQFF.

This clonotype was recorded a few times. This chain links TRBV20-1 with TRBJ2-1; 10 nucleotides line up with TRBD2. The J segment lost 6 bases and the V segment lost 6 bases, leaving 5 bases of the junction unmatched. This CDR3 region has 13 residues. Germline CDR1 DFQATT, CDR2 SNEGSKA (reference sequence). Here the CDR3 reads CSATLAGSNEQFF. CDR3 nucleotides: TGCAGTGCCACACTAGCGGGGTCCAATGAGCAGTTCTTC.

This clonotype was detected once. This rearrangement joins TRBV6-1 to TRBJ1-5; D is undetermined. Germline CDR1 and CDR2: MNHNS and SASEGT. Trimming pared 7 bases from V and 10 bases from J, leaving 14 bases between. CDR3 length equals 12 residues. The CDR3: CASMGSIAPQHF. CDR3 nucleotides: TGTGCCAGCATGGGGTCAATAGCACCCCAGCATTTT.

This clonotype was found many times. The genes are TRBV7-4 and TRBJ2-5; 7 bases match TRBD2. The CDR3 has 18 amino acids. V shed 4 bases and J 1 base; nucleotides not matched to a gene: 15. CDR1 is SGHVT and CDR2 is SQSDAQ in the germline V gene. CDR3 in amino acids: CASSSIFPGLFPQETQYF. CDR3 sequence (DNA): TGTGCCAGCAGCTCCATATTTCCGGGACTATTTCCCCAAGAGACCCAGTACTTC.

This clonotype was detected only a few times. The chain has TRBV5-5 and TRBJ1-6; D is unclear. V was pared by 5 bases and J by 0 bases, with 6 bases between. Germline V gene lookup returns CDR1 SGHKS and CDR2 YYEKEE (reference sequence). This CDR3 spans 14 amino acids. The CDR3 spells CASRPSSYNSPLHF. The CDR3 DNA reads TGTGCCAGCAGGCCCAGCTCCTATAATTCACCCCTCCACTTT.

The chain carries TRBV6-2 or TRBV6-3 and TRBJ2-1; 12 bases agree with TRBD2. The CDR3 extends over 19 amino acids. Looked up from germline, CDR1 is MNHEY and CDR2 is SVGEGT. With 6 bases clipped from V and 0 bases from J, the junction kept 12 bases outside the gene matches. The CDR3, as DNA: TGTGCCAGCAGGGGTCTTGGACTAGCGGGGCGCAGCTCCTACAATGAGCAGTTCTTC. Amino acid sequence: CASRGLGLAGRSSYNEQFF.

This chain links TRBV20-1 with TRBJ2-5, with D possibly TRBD1 on 5 matching bases. Trimming cost V 3 bases and J 7 bases, with 15 bases left between them. The V gene's germline CDR1 is DFQATT and CDR2 SNEGSKA (reference sequence). The CDR3 sequence is 13 residues long. DNA for the CDR3: TGCAGTGCTAGGACAGAGACGCGCCGGACCCAGTACTTC. It codes for CSARTETRRTQYF.

This clonotype is a singleton in its sample. V and J are TRBV6-2 or TRBV6-3 and TRBJ1-6; D remains ambiguous. Trimming shortened V by 11 bases and J by 0 bases, and 11 bases separated the two germline ends. Per germline, CDR1 MNHEY and CDR2 SVGEGT. CDR3 size: 14 residues. CDR3 in amino acids: CACLRSSYNSPLHF. Written as DNA, the CDR3 is TGTGCCTGCCTTCGGAGCTCCTATAATTCACCCCTCCACTTT.

This chain uses TRBV6-6 with TRBJ2-5, with 7 positions matching TRBD1. CDR3 length: 13 amino acids. Germline lookup yields CDR1 MNHNY and CDR2 SVGAGI (reference sequence). V was clipped by 10 bases and J by 6 bases; unmatched bases: 11. CDR3 DNA sequence: TGTGCCACCCAGGGGGTAGGGCCTCAGACCCAGTACTTC. Protein sequence: CATQGVGPQTQYF.

The chain has TRBV12-3 or TRBV12-4 and TRBJ2-7; D not certain. The V gene lost 0 bases and the J gene lost 6 bases, with 3 bases spanning the gap. This CDR3 has 11 amino acids. The DNA for the CDR3 is TGTGCCAGCAGTTTAGCCCGCGAGCAGTACTTC. Translated, it gives CASSLAREQYF.

The sample holds a few counts of this clonotype. V gene TRBV2 combines with J gene TRBJ2-1; D remains unclear. This CDR3 region has 13 residues. CDR1 is SNHLY and CDR2 is FYNNEI in the germline V gene. V lost 7 bases, J lost 3 bases, and 10 bases lay in between. CDR3 protein: CASKIERYNEQFF. In nucleotides, the CDR3 is TGTGCCAGCAAGATAGAGCGCTACAATGAGCAGTTCTTC.

In its sample, this clonotype was seen a few times. J is TRBJ2-7 and V is TRBV20-1, with D perhaps TRBD2 (7 bases). The CDR3 runs to 14 residues. Germline V gene data show CDR1 as DFQATT and CDR2 as SNEGSKA (reference sequence). V was clipped by 5 bases and J by 9 bases, with 23 bases between them. DNA for the CDR3: TGCAGTGCTGGGGCAATCCTTAGGGGGGGCGCGCAGTACTTC. Translating gives CSAGAILRGGAQYF.

The chain has TRBV28 and TRBJ1-6; D is undetermined. The CDR3 contains 17 residues. Deletions cut 2 bases from V and 0 bases from J, with 11 bases between. Looked up from germline, CDR1 is MDHEN and CDR2 is SYDVKM. The CDR3 nucleotides are TGTGCCAGCAGTTTAAACTACCCTCCCTCCTATAATTCACCCCTCCACTTT. It yields the protein CASSLNYPPSYNSPLHF. Drawing the rest from reference TRBV28 and TRBJ1-6, the complete variable domain is DVKVTQSSRYLVKRTGEKVFLECVQDMDHENMFWYRQDPGLGLRLIYFSYDVKMKEKGDIPEGYSVSREKKERFSLILESASTNQTSMYLCASSLNYPPSYNSPLHFGNGTRLTVT.

The chain combines TRBV7-9 with TRBJ2-2, with 7 bases that match TRBD1. The CDR3 covers 20 residues. V dropped 5 bases and J dropped 0; count of bases not matched to a gene: 18. The germline gives CDR1 SEHNR, CDR2 FQNEAQ (reference sequence). The CDR3 bases are TGTGCCAGCAGCCGAGTCCCGGGACAGCGAAATCCAACGAACACCGGGGAGCTGTTTTTT. It encodes CASSRVPGQRNPTNTGELFF.

The V gene is TRBV6-2 or TRBV6-3, the J gene TRBJ2-7; no clear D. Trimming pared 5 bases from V and 4 bases from J, leaving 9 bases between. The CDR3 extends over 12 amino acids. Germline V gene lookup returns CDR1 MNHEY and CDR2 SVGEGT. The CDR3, as DNA: TGTGCCAGCAGTCGGATGGGGTACGAGCAGTACTTC. It translates to CASSRMGYEQYF.

This clonotype was seen more than once but under ten times. The rearrangement joins TRBV12-3 or TRBV12-4 to TRBJ2-7; 10 bases line up with TRBD2. J gave up 5 bases and V 6 bases, and 4 bases lay outside the gene matches. CDR3 length: 13 amino acids. The chain's CDR3 is CASRLAGAHEQYF. The CDR3 bases are TGTGCCAGCAGGCTAGCGGGAGCCCACGAGCAGTACTTC.

This rearrangement joins TRBV4-3 to TRBJ2-1; 8 bases are shared with TRBD2. V was pared by 4 bases and J by 10 bases, with 3 bases of the junction left unmatched. The length of the CDR3 is 12 residues. CDR1 and CDR2 from the germline V gene are LGHNA and YSLEER. The CDR3 DNA sequence: TGCGCCAGCAGCCCATCGGGGGGGGAGCAGTTCTTC. Its translation: CASSPSGGEQFF.

The chain uses TRBV6-2 or TRBV6-3 and TRBJ2-1; D is ambiguous. The germline gives CDR1 MNHEY, CDR2 SVGEGT. The CDR3 totals 14 residues. With 5 bases removed from V and 0 bases from J, the gap between germline ends came to 8 bases. Written as DNA, the CDR3 is TGTGCCAGCAGTCACCAGAGCTCCTACAATGAGCAGTTCTTC. Its translation is CASSHQSSYNEQFF.

This clonotype was seen a handful of times. The rearrangement links TRBV19 to TRBJ1-2, with D unresolved. The CDR3 totals 14 residues. V lost 0 bases, J lost 7 bases, and 12 bases lay in between. Germline-derived CDR1 and CDR2 are LNHDA and SQIVND (reference sequence). The CDR3 nucleotides are TGTGCCAGTAGTATAGAGGATAACCGGCGTGGCTACACCTTC. This translates into CASSIEDNRRGYTF.

This clonotype showed up just a few times. This chain's CDR3 is CASSTRPGVTEAFF. DNA for the CDR3: TGTGCCAGTAGTACGAGGCCTGGTGTCACTGAAGCTTTCTTT. J is TRBJ1-1 and V is TRBV19; D call uncertain. Per germline, CDR1 LNHDA and CDR2 SQIVND (reference sequence). The CDR3 is 14 residues long. Deletions cut 4 bases from V and 4 bases from J, with 13 bases between. Drawing the rest from reference TRBV19 and TRBJ1-1, the complete variable domain is DGGITQSPKYLFRKEGQNVTLSCEQNLNHDAMYWYRQDPGQGLRLIYYSQIVNDFQKGDIAEGYSVSREKKESFPLTVTSAQKNPTAFYLCASSTRPGVTEAFFGQGTRLTVV.

The chain carries TRBV11-2 and TRBJ2-2, with TRBD2 matching over 7 bases. Germline V gene sequence: CDR1 SGHAT, CDR2 FQNNGV. The CDR3 contains 18 residues. With 0 bases clipped from V and 0 bases from J, the junction kept 7 bases outside the gene matches. CDR3 sequence (DNA): TGTGCCAGCAGCTTAGATCGAGCGGGATGGACGAACACCGGGGAGCTGTTTTTT. As protein: CASSLDRAGWTNTGELFF.

The chain is built from TRBV20-1 and TRBJ1-1; the D is unclear. The CDR3 extends over 15 amino acids. V lost 6 bases and J 1 base, leaving 18 bases between the germline ends. Per germline, CDR1 DFQATT and CDR2 SNEGSKA (reference sequence). In nucleotides, the CDR3 is TGCAGTGCCGAGGCAAGGGAAATATCGAACACTGAAGCTTTCTTT. Translation gives CSAEAREISNTEAFF.

This clonotype was found a few times. The gene calls are TRBV6-6 and TRBJ1-1; 9 nucleotides match TRBD1. Germline V gene data show CDR1 as MNHNY and CDR2 as SVGAGI (reference sequence). With 2 bases clipped from V and 7 bases from J, the junction kept 8 bases outside the gene matches. This CDR3 is built from 15 residues. The CDR3 region has the DNA TGTGCCAGCAGTTACCCGAAGGGACAGGGTGATGAAGCTTTCTTT. This translates into CASSYPKGQGDEAFF.

The J gene is TRBJ2-7, the V gene TRBV7-9, with 7 bases fitting TRBD1. CDR3 size: 14 residues. J was trimmed by 2 bases and V by 6 bases; bases with no gene match: 7. Germline values: CDR1 SEHNR, CDR2 FQNEAQ (reference sequence). The CDR3 DNA reads TGTGCCAGCAGTTATTCCCAGGGGGCCTACGAGCAGTACTTC. This encodes CASSYSQGAYEQYF.